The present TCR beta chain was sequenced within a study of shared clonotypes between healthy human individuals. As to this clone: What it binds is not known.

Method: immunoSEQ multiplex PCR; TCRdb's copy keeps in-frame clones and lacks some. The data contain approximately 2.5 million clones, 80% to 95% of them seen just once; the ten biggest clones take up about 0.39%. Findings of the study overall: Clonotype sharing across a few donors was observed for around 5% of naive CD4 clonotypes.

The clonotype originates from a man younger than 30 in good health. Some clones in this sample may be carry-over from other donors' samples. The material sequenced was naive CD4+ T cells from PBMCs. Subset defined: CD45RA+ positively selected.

CDR3 sequence (DNA): TGTGCCAGCAGTGAGTGGGGGGTTCAGCCCCAGCATTTT. Protein: CASSEWGVQPQHF. The chain employs TRBV2 and TRBJ1-5; a possible D gene is TRBD1 (5 bases). The CDR3 sequence is 13 residues long. Germline lookup yields CDR1 SNHLY and CDR2 FYNNEI. V shed 3 bases and J shed 6 bases, with 9 bases lying between them.